Below are 7 T cell receptor beta chains sequenced from a single sample in a study of T cell repertoires in cytomegalovirus infection. One entry per CDR3 protein, called by TCRdb with MiXCR from the reads. The table includes 300,000 to 400,000 distinct CDR3 sequences, 25% to 30% detected once. Their target antigens are unknown. This material consisted of cultured PBMCs, taken from culture after CMV antigen stimulation. The receptors originated from a human donor in good health (CMV status not recorded). Some clones in this sample may be carry-over from other donors' samples.

This clonotype has more than one count but fewer than ten. The J gene is TRBJ2-5, the V gene TRBV5-4; D remains unclear. Germline V CDR1 and CDR2: SGHNT, YYREEE (reference sequence). The CDR3 runs 13 residues. V was clipped by 4 bases and J by 2 bases, with 9 bases between them. The CDR3 here is CASSPTRQETQYF. In nucleotides, the CDR3 is TGTGCCAGCAGCCCGACTCGACAAGAGACCCAGTACTTC.

This chain connects TRBV7-6 to TRBJ2-1; 9 bases match TRBD2. The CDR3 is 17 residues long. The V gene end was trimmed by 5 bases and the J gene end by 8 bases; junction bases not matched to a gene: 16. CDR1 SGHVS and CDR2 FNYEAQ come from the germline V gene. The CDR3 DNA reads as TGTGCCAGCAGCGCCCTCGGGACTAGCCTCGGACTTGATGAGCAGTTCTTC. Amino acids: CASSALGTSLGLDEQFF. Based on the CDR3 plus reference TRBV7-6 and TRBJ2-1, the full variable domain is GAGVSQSPRYKVTKRGQDVALRCDPISGHVSLYWYRQALGQGPEFLTYFNYEAQQDKSGLPNDRFSAERPEGSISTLTIQRTEQRDSAMYRCASSALGTSLGLDEQFFGPGTRLTVL.

The V and J genes are TRBV27 and TRBJ1-2; possible D gene TRBD1, 6 bases. Trimming removed 5 bases from V and 4 bases from J, with 23 bases in between. The CDR3 totals 17 residues. In germline, CDR1 is MNHEY, CDR2 SMNVEV (reference sequence). CDR3 sequence: CASSPSQGRTDLYGYTF. CDR3 bases: TGTGCCAGCAGTCCCAGCCAGGGGAGGACGGACCTCTATGGCTACACCTTC.

The chain has TRBV19 and TRBJ1-1, with a tentative D call TRBD1 (5 bases). V lost 6 bases, J lost 0 bases, and 23 bases lay in between. Germline loops: CDR1 LNHDA, CDR2 SQIVND (reference sequence). The CDR3 extends over 18 amino acids. The CDR3 sequence is CASSPRERGDRMNTEAFF. For the CDR3, the DNA is TGTGCCAGTAGCCCGAGGGAGAGGGGCGATCGGATGAACACTGAAGCTTTCTTT.

V is TRBV10-3 and J is TRBJ1-6, with D uncertain. The CDR3 runs 15 residues. Germline-derived CDR1 and CDR2 are ENHRY and SYGVKD. V was cut by 0 bases and J by 6 bases, with 9 bases left in between. The CDR3: CAISESEGGNSPLHF. The DNA for the CDR3 is TGTGCCATCAGTGAGTCTGAGGGTGGTAATTCACCCCTCCACTTT.

This clonotype was recorded only once. This chain joins TRBV5-1 and TRBJ2-7; D unclear. CDR3 size: 14 residues. CDR1 SGHRS and CDR2 YFSETQ come from the germline V gene. V was cut by 0 bases and J by 6 bases, with 13 bases left in between. In nucleotides, the CDR3 is TGCGCCAGCAGCTTGGACCCGGACCCCATCGAGCAGTACTTC. Its protein product is CASSLDPDPIEQYF.

The genes are TRBV5-6 and TRBJ1-1; D uncertain. CDR1 is SGHDT and CDR2 is YYEEEE in the germline V gene. There are 14 residues in the CDR3. V was clipped by 1 base and J by 7 bases, with 14 bases between them. In DNA, the CDR3 is TGTGCCAGCAGCTTGAAAGGTCCCAGAGGTGAAGCTTTCTTT. It yields the protein CASSLKGPRGEAFF.